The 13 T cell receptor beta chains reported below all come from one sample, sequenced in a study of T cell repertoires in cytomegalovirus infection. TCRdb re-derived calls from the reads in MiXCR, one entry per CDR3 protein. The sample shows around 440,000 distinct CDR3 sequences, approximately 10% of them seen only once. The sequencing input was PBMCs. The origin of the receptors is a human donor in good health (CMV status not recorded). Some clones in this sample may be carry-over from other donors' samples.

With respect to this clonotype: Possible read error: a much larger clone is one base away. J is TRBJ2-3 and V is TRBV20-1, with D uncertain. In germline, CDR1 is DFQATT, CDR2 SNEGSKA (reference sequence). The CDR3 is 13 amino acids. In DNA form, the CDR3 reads TGCAGTGCTAGAGTAGAGGTGGCAGAAACGCAGTATTTT. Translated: CSARVEVAETQYF.

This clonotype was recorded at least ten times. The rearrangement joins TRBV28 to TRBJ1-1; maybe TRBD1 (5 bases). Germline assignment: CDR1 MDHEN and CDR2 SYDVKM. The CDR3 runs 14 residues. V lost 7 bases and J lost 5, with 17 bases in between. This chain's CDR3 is CASISGGTWTEAFF. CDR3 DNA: TGTGCCAGCATTTCGGGGGGAACATGGACTGAAGCTTTCTTT.

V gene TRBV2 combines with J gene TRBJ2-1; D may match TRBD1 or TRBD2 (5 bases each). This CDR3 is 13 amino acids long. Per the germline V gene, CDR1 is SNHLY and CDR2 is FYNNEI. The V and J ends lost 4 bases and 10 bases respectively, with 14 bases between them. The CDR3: CASSGGAGTEQFF. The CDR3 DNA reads TGTGCCAGCAGTGGAGGAGCTGGGACGGAGCAGTTCTTC.

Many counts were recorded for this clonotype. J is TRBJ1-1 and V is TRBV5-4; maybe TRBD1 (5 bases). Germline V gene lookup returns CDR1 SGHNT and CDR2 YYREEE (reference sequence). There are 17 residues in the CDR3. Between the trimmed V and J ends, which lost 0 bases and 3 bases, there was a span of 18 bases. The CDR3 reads CASSLGGSWGVYTEAFF. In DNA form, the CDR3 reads TGTGCCAGCAGCTTGGGGGGATCGTGGGGCGTTTACACTGAAGCTTTCTTT.

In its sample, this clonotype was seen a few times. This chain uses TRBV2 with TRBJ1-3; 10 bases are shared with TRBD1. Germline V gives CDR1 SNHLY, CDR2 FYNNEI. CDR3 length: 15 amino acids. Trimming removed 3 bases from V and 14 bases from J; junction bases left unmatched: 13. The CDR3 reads CASSERQGAQGPLYF. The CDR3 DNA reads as TGTGCCAGCAGTGAGAGACAGGGGGCCCAAGGTCCCCTATATTTT.

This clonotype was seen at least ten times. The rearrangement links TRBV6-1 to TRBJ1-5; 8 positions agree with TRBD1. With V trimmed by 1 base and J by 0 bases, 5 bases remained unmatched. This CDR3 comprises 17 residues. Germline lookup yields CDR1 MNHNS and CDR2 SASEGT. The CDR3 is CASSEGTGPYSNQPQHF. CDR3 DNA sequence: TGTGCCAGCAGTGAAGGGACAGGGCCTTATAGCAATCAGCCCCAGCATTTT.

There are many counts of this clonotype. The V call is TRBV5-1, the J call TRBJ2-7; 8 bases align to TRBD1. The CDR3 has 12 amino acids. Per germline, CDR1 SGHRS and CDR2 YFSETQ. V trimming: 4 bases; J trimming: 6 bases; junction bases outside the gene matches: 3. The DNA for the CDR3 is TGCGCCAGCAGCCTGACAGGGGTCGAGCAGTACTTC. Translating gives CASSLTGVEQYF.

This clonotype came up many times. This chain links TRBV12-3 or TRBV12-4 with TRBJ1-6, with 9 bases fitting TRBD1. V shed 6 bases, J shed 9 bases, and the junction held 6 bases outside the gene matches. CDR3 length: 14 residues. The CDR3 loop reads CASSLGQGSSPLHF. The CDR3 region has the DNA TGTGCCAGCAGCCTCGGACAGGGGTCTTCACCCCTCCACTTT.

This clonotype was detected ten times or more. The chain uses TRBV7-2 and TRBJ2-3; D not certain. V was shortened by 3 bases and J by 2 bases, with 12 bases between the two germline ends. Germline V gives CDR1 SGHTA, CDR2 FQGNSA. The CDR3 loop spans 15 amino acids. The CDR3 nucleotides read TGTGCCAGCAGCTTTTTCTCGAGGTTCACAGATACGCAGTATTTT. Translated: CASSFFSRFTDTQYF.

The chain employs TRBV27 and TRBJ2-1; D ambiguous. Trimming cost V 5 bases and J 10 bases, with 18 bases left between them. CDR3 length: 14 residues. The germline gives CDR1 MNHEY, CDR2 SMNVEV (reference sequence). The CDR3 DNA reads TGTGCCAGCAGTATCCGGGCCTCCCCCTGGGAGCAGTTCTTC. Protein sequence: CASSIRASPWEQFF.

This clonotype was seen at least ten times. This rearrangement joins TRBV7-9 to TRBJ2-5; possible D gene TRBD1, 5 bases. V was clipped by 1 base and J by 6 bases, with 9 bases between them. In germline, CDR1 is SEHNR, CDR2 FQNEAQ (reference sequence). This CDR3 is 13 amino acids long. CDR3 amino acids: CASSLGGEKTQYF. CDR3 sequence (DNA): TGTGCCAGCAGCTTAGGGGGCGAGAAGACCCAGTACTTC.

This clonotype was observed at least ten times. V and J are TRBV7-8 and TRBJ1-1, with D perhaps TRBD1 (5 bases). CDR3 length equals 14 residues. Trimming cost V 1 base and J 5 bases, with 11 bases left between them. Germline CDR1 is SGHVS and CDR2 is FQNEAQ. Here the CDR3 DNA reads TGTGCCAGCAGCTTAGTAGGGGAAGGGACTGAAGCTTTCTTT. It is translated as CASSLVGEGTEAFF.

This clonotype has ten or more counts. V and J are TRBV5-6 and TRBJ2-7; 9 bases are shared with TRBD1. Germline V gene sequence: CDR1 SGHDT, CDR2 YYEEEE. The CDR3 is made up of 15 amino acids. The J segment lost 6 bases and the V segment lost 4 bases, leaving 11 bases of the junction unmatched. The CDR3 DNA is TGTGCCAGCAGCCCTTACAGGGGGCGACGGAGCGAGCAGTACTTC. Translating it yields CASSPYRGRRSEQYF.